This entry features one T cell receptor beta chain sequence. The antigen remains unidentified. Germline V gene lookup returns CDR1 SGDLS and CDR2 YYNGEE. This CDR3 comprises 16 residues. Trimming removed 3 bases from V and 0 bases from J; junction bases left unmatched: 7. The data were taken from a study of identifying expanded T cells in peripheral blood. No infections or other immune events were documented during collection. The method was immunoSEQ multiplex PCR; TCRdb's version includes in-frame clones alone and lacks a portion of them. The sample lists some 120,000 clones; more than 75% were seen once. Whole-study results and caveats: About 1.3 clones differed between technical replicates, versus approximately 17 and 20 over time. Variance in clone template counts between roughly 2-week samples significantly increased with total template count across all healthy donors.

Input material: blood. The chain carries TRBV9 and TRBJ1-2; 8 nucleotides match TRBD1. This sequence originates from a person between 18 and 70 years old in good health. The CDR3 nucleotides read TGTGCCAGCAGCGCTGGGACAGGCGTTACTAACTATGGCTACACCTTC. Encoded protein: CASSAGTGVTNYGYTF.